A selection of T cell receptor beta chains follows, all from one sample in a study of blood T cells in healthy people across ages. TCRdb fed the 5' RACE reads into MiXCR, producing one record per CDR3 protein. In the table there are around 1,000,000 distinct CDR3 sequences, almost 25% of which are singletons. The same data also contributed to another study, on T cells of mothers and their children.

Sequencing used blood. The source is a girl between 2 and 10 years old in good health. CDR3s include the opening cysteine and the closing phenylalanine or tryptophan. D genes are given only for firm matches. Part of the rows lack a size; the others show once, few, many or a class for expanded clones.

V	length	J	D	size	DNA	CDR3
TRBV4-2	14	TRBJ1-4	TRBD1	few	TGTGCCAGCAGCTCGCCCGAGGGGGCTGAAAAACTGTTTTTT	CASSSPEGAEKLFF
TRBV20-1	12	TRBJ2-7	TRBD1	NA	TGCAGTGCTATGGACAGGGCGTGGGAGCAGTACTTC	CSAMDRAWEQYF
TRBV13	13	TRBJ2-1	NA	few	TGTGCCAGCAGCACCCGACAGCACAATGAGCAGTTCTTC	CASSTRQHNEQFF
TRBV6-1	15	TRBJ2-7	NA	NA	TGTGCCAGCAGTACAACCGGACAGTCCTGGCACGAGCAGTACTTC	CASSTTGQSWHEQYF
TRBV15	14	TRBJ2-7	TRBD1	NA	TGTGCCACCAGCGCCCACAGGGGCACCCACGAGCAGTACTTC	CATSAHRGTHEQYF
TRBV29-1	14	TRBJ1-1	NA	few	TGCAGCGCTGGGGGTAATAGTTGGGACACTGAAGCTTTCTTT	CSAGGNSWDTEAFF
TRBV4-3	14	TRBJ2-5	TRBD2	many	TGCGCCAGCAGCCACAGCGGGGGGGCGGAGACCCAGTACTTC	CASSHSGGAETQYF
TRBV5-6	14	TRBJ1-2	NA	few	TGTGCCAGCAGCTCCAGGGAGCCTCACTATGGCTACACCTTC	CASSSREPHYGYTF
TRBV27	12	TRBJ2-1	NA	many	TGTGCCAGCAGTTTGGGTTTCGATGAGCAGTTCTTC	CASSLGFDEQFF
TRBV27	15	TRBJ2-7	TRBD2	NA	TGTGCCAGCAGTCCCCGGGGGGGCTCGACCTACGAGCAGTACTTC	CASSPRGGSTYEQYF
TRBV20-1	12	TRBJ1-2	NA	NA	TGCAGTGCACACTCTGCCGGCTATGGCTACACCTTC	CSAHSAGYGYTF
TRBV20-1	14	TRBJ2-1	NA	NA	TGCAGTGCTAGAACGGGGCTGTCCTACAATGAGCAGTCCTTC	CSARTGLSYNEQSF
TRBV28	15	TRBJ2-6	NA	NA	TGTGCCAGCAGTTCACCCGACCCCGACACGACCGTCCTGACTTTC	CASSSPDPDTTVLTF
TRBV20-1	15	TRBJ2-5	TRBD1	few	TGCAGTGCTAGAGAGGGGACAGGTTCGATCGAGACCCAGTACTTC	CSAREGTGSIETQYF
TRBV7-6	13	TRBJ2-5	NA	few	TGTGCCAGCAGGGCCGGGACAAAGGAGACCCAGTACTTC	CASRAGTKETQYF
TRBV7-2	14	TRBJ2-4	TRBD1	NA	TGTGCCAGCAGCCTTCGACAGGGTTGGAACATTCAGTACTTC	CASSLRQGWNIQYF
TRBV7-9	16	TRBJ1-1	NA	NA	TGTGCCAGCAGCTTAGGTGTTGGGGGGCCCAACACTGAAGCTTTCTTT	CASSLGVGGPNTEAFF
TRBV6-6	17	TRBJ2-6	TRBD1	few	TGTGCCAGCAGTTACCGGGACAGAGTCTCTGGGGCCAACGTCCTGACTTTC	CASSYRDRVSGANVLTF
TRBV7-9	18	TRBJ2-7	TRBD2	NA	TGTGCCAGCAGCTTGGGGGGGGACCTCCCTCGCGGAGCCTACGAGCAGTACTTC	CASSLGGDLPRGAYEQYF
TRBV4-3	15	TRBJ1-1	NA	few	TGCGCCAGCAGCCAAGATCAGAGCATGAACACTGAAGCTTTCTTT	CASSQDQSMNTEAFF
TRBV4-3	16	TRBJ2-1	TRBD2	few	TGCGCCAGCAGCCAGGATTCAACCCGGGGGGGCAATGAGCAGTTCTTC	CASSQDSTRGGNEQFF
TRBV20-1	15	TRBJ2-2	NA	few	TGCAGTGCTAGAGATCAAGGACAACACACCGGGGAGCTGTTTTTT	CSARDQGQHTGELFF
TRBV7-9	15	TRBJ2-7	NA	NA	TGTGCCAGCAGTGGGGCCTTTCCGAATTTCTACGAGCAGTACTTC	CASSGAFPNFYEQYF
TRBV6-6	14	TRBJ2-2	NA	few	TGTGCCAGCAGAGCGACGGTGAACACCGGGGAGCTGTTTTTT	CASRATVNTGELFF
TRBV20-1	18	TRBJ2-1	NA	NA	TGCAGTGCTAGAGATCCGAAGGACAGACCAAGCTCCTACAATGAGCAGTTCTTC	CSARDPKDRPSSYNEQFF
TRBV7-2	14	TRBJ2-7	NA	few	TGTGCCAGCAGCTTCAAGCCCAGCTCCTACGAGCAGTACTTC	CASSFKPSSYEQYF
TRBV29-1	13	TRBJ2-1	NA	NA	TGCAGCGTTACCGGGATTTCCTACAATGAGCAGTTCTTC	CSVTGISYNEQFF
TRBV18	13	TRBJ2-4	TRBD1	NA	TGTGCCAGCTCGTTGGGACAGGAAAACATTCAGCACTTC	CASSLGQENIQHF
TRBV29-1	13	TRBJ2-7	TRBD1	NA	TGCAGCGTGGGACAGCTAGAGGCCTACGAGCAGTACTTC	CSVGQLEAYEQYF
TRBV29-1	12	TRBJ2-1	NA	few	TGCAGCGTTGAGGTAGTAAGGGGTGAGCAGTTCTTC	CSVEVVRGEQFF
TRBV7-2	12	TRBJ2-1	NA	few	TGTGCCAGCAGCTTAGCGGGAGAGGTGCAGTTCTTC	CASSLAGEVQFF
TRBV5-8	17	TRBJ2-5	TRBD1	NA	TGTGCCAGCAGCTCACGACCGGGACAGGGGAATTTAGAGACCCAGTACTTC	CASSSRPGQGNLETQYF
TRBV27	13	TRBJ2-7	TRBD2	NA	TGTGCCAGCAGACGGGGGGGCCCGGGCGAGCAGTACTTC	CASRRGGPGEQYF
TRBV28	13	TRBJ2-1	NA	few	TGCGCCAGCAGTTTACTATGGTTTGATGAGCAGTTCTTC	CASSLLWFDEQFF
TRBV12-3/TRBV12-4	15	TRBJ1-2	NA	few	TGTGCCAGCAGACCTCCCGACTTGCATAACTATGGCTACACCTTC	CASRPPDLHNYGYTF
TRBV5-1	17	TRBJ2-2	NA	few	TGCGCCAGCAGCTTGTCCCCGACAGCTACGGACACCGGGGAGCTGTTTTTT	CASSLSPTATDTGELFF
TRBV9	14	TRBJ2-3	TRBD1	NA	TGTGCCAGCGGGGACAGGACGGTAGCAGATACGCAGTATTTT	CASGDRTVADTQYF
TRBV3-1	13	TRBJ2-4	NA	NA	TGTGCCAGCAGGGGGGGATCCAAAAACATTCAGTACTTC	CASRGGSKNIQYF
TRBV12-3/TRBV12-4	16	TRBJ2-5	NA	NA	TGTGCCAGCAGCCCCTCGTCCGCACGATCCGGAGAGACCCAGTACTTC	CASSPSSARSGETQYF
TRBV6-1	14	TRBJ1-1	NA	many	TGTGCCAGCAGTGAACAGGGCATGAACACTGAAGCTTTCTTT	CASSEQGMNTEAFF
TRBV4-1	14	TRBJ1-4	NA	NA	TGCGCCAGCAGCCAAGAGGGACGGGGTGAAAAACTGTTTTTT	CASSQEGRGEKLFF
TRBV4-1	15	TRBJ1-2	NA	NA	TGCGCCAGCAGCCAATTTTCAGACAGCAACTATGGCTACACCTTC	CASSQFSDSNYGYTF
TRBV28	13	TRBJ2-7	NA	NA	TGTGCCAGCAGGGACTCCCTCCTTAACGAGCAGTACTTC	CASRDSLLNEQYF
TRBV5-6	15	TRBJ1-6	TRBD1	few	TGTGCCAGCAGCTCTGGGACAGGGGTCGATTCACCCCTCCACTTT	CASSSGTGVDSPLHF
TRBV2	12	TRBJ2-7	TRBD2	once	TGTGCCAGCACGATGACTAGCGTGGGGCAGTACTTC	CASTMTSVGQYF
TRBV11-2	17	TRBJ1-4	NA	few	TGTGCCAGCAGCTTAGGGCTGTTGAGCGGTTCTAATGAAAAACTGTTTTTT	CASSLGLLSGSNEKLFF
TRBV28	14	TRBJ2-7	NA	few	TGTGCCAGCAGTCTATTCGATAGTGCAGCAAAGCAGTACTTC	CASSLFDSAAKQYF
TRBV5-1	16	TRBJ2-3	TRBD2	few	TGCGCCAGCAGCACAACAGCTAGCGGACCCGGAGGTACGCAGTATTTT	CASSTTASGPGGTQYF
TRBV24-1	13	TRBJ2-1	NA	few	TGTGCCACCACCTCGGGCAGCTACAATGAGCAGTTCTTC	CATTSGSYNEQFF
TRBV7-9	17	TRBJ2-2	TRBD1	NA	TGTGCCAGCAGCCCCCGAGCCGGGACAGGGTACACCGGGGAGCTGTTTTTT	CASSPRAGTGYTGELFF
TRBV6-6	15	TRBJ1-1	NA	NA	TGTGCCAGCAGTTACCCTACGGATCGGAACACTGAAGCTTTCTTT	CASSYPTDRNTEAFF
TRBV9	15	TRBJ2-1	NA	NA	TGTGCCAGCAGCGAAGCGGAAGTATCCTACAATGAGCAGTTCTTC	CASSEAEVSYNEQFF
TRBV12-5	13	TRBJ1-5	TRBD1	NA	TGTGCTAGTGGTACCGGGACAGATCAGCCCCAGCATTTT	CASGTGTDQPQHF
TRBV4-1	15	TRBJ2-5	TRBD1	NA	TGCGCCAGCAGCCAAGGACAGGGGTACATGGAGACCCAGTACTTC	CASSQGQGYMETQYF
TRBV7-2	12	TRBJ1-2	TRBD1	NA	TGTGCCAGCAGCCCTTACAGGGGGCGCGACACCTTC	CASSPYRGRDTF
TRBV6-4	14	TRBJ2-1	TRBD2	NA	TGTGCCAGCAGTGGGACTAGCGGGGGCAATGAGCAGTTCTTC	CASSGTSGGNEQFF
TRBV7-8	13	TRBJ2-5	NA	many	TGTGCCAGCAGCTTACAGATTCAAGAGACCCAGTACTTC	CASSLQIQETQYF
TRBV10-2	14	TRBJ2-1	NA	NA	TGCGCCAGCAGCTTGGTGGGTCCACCCAATGAGCAGTTCTTC	CASSLVGPPNEQFF
TRBV24-1	15	TRBJ1-5	NA	few	TGTGCCACCAGCCCCACAGGGCTACGAGGACAGCCCCAGCATTTT	CATSPTGLRGQPQHF
TRBV4-2	14	TRBJ1-1	NA	few	TGTGCCAGCAGCCAAGGGTGGGACAACACTGAAGCTTTCTTT	CASSQGWDNTEAFF